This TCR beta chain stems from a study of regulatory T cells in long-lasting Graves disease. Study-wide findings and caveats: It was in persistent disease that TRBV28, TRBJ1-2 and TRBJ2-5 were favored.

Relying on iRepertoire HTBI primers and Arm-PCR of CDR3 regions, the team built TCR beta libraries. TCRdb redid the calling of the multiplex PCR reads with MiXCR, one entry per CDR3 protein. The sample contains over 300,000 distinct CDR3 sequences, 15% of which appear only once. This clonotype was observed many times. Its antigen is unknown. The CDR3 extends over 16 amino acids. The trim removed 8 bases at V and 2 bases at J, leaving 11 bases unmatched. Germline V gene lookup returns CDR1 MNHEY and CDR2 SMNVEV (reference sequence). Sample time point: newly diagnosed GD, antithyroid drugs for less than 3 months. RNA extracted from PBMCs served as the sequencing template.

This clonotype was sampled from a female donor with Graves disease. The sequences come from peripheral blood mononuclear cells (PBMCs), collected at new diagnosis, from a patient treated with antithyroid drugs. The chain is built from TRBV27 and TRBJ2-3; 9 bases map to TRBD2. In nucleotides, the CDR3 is TGTGCCAGCGGATCAAAGGCGGGAGGGAACACAGATACGCAGTATTTT. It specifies CASGSKAGGNTDTQYF.